Below are 20 T cell receptor beta chains sequenced from a single sample in a study of cytomegalovirus exposure and HLA in healthy donors. Vbeta (60) and Jbeta (13) primers were used in the PCR. Sequencing was performed with immunoSEQ multiplex PCR; in TCRdb, only in-frame clones are kept and a portion is missing. The sample yields under 200,000 clones, about 80% seen once. The sample comprised PBMCs. These receptors came from a woman in her twenties or thirties in good health and CMV-seropositive.

The V and J genes are TRBV5-6 and TRBJ2-5; possibly TRBD1 for D (5 bases). The V end lost 0 bases, the J end lost 7 bases, and 13 bases lay between the germline ends. Germline values: CDR1 SGHDT, CDR2 YYEEEE. CDR3 length: 14 residues. The CDR3 protein is CASSLAQGIGTQYF. CDR3 sequence (DNA): TGTGCCAGCAGCTTGGCCCAGGGCATCGGGACCCAGTACTTC.

This clone was detected only once. V is TRBV7-2 and J is TRBJ2-7, with 7 positions matching TRBD1. V lost 5 bases to trimming and J lost 2 bases; unmatched junction nucleotides: 3. Germline assignment: CDR1 SGHTA and CDR2 FQGNSA. The CDR3 is made up of 13 amino acids. Here the CDR3 reads CASSPTGTYEQYF. The CDR3 bases are TGTGCCAGCAGCCCGACAGGGACCTACGAGCAGTACTTC.

The V and J genes are TRBV28 and TRBJ2-5, with a possible D match to TRBD2 (6 bases). Deletions cut 3 bases from V and 5 bases from J, with 16 bases between. The CDR3 has 15 residues. Germline V CDR1 and CDR2: MDHEN, SYDVKM. In nucleotides, the CDR3 is TGTGCCAGCAGTTTTATAAGGGGTGGGGGGGAGACCCAGTACTTC. This codes for CASSFIRGGGETQYF.

For this clone: Germline and junction disagree at one end, which may indicate a read error. This rearrangement joins TRBV15 to TRBJ2-7, with 10 bases lining up with TRBD2. Germline V CDR1 and CDR2: LNHNV, YYDKDF (reference sequence). The CDR3 has 15 amino acids. CDR3 bases: TGTGCCGCCAGCAGTTGGCTAGCGGGAGTTGCCGAGCAGTACTTC. Translated, it gives CAASSWLAGVAEQYF.

V usage is TRBV28 and J usage is TRBJ1-1; TRBD1 agrees at 9 bases. The CDR3 spans 13 residues. Germline CDR1 reads MDHEN; CDR2 reads SYDVKM. Unmatched junction bases numbered 4, after V lost 6 bases and J lost 5 bases. The CDR3 loop is CASRDRGETEAFF. CDR3 in DNA: TGTGCCAGCAGGGACAGGGGCGAGACTGAAGCTTTCTTT. Looking up the rest from reference TRBV28 and TRBJ1-1 gives the full variable domain: DVKVTQSSRYLVKRTGEKVFLECVQDMDHENMFWYRQDPGLGLRLIYFSYDVKMKEKGDIPEGYSVSREKKERFSLILESASTNQTSMYLCASRDRGETEAFFGQGTRLTVV.

The rearrangement links TRBV7-9 to TRBJ2-3; a weak D match, TRBD1 (6 bases). Between the trimmed V and J ends, which lost 5 bases and 2 bases, there was a span of 23 bases. CDR3 length: 18 residues. Germline V gene data show CDR1 as SEHNR and CDR2 as FQNEAQ (reference sequence). CDR3 amino acids: CASSPNPGHTPHTDTQYF. The DNA of the CDR3 is TGTGCCAGCAGCCCCAACCCGGGACATACACCACACACAGATACGCAGTATTTT.

V usage is TRBV5-1 and J usage is TRBJ2-7; D may be TRBD1 (6 bases). CDR1 and CDR2 (germline): SGHRS, YFSETQ. The V and J ends lost 0 bases and 2 bases respectively, with 15 bases between them. This CDR3 region has 16 residues. The CDR3 DNA reads as TGCGCCAGCAGCTTGGCGTTAAAAGGACAGCCCTACGAGCAGTACTTC. Amino acids: CASSLALKGQPYEQYF. Combining the CDR3 with reference TRBV5-1 and TRBJ2-7 gives the whole variable domain KAGVTQTPRYLIKTRGQQVTLSCSPISGHRSVSWYQQTPGQGLQFLFEYFSETQRNKGNFPGRFSGRQFSNSRSEMNVSTLELGDSALYLCASSLALKGQPYEQYFGPGTRLTVT.

Only one count was recorded for this clone. V is TRBV6-5 and J is TRBJ1-1, with D tentatively TRBD1 (6 bases). The CDR3 length is 14 residues. Germline V CDR1 and CDR2: MNHEY, SVGAGI. The germline V and J ends were trimmed by 4 bases and 11 bases, with 20 bases remaining between them. CDR3 bases: TGTGCCAGCAGTTCCCTCGGGACACATGAATCGGCTTTCTTT. Residues: CASSSLGTHESAFF.

The chain employs TRBV28 and TRBJ2-7, with 10 bases that match TRBD2. Germline V gene lookup returns CDR1 MDHEN and CDR2 SYDVKM. Trimming took 5 bases from V and 0 from J; bases not matched to a gene: 13. This CDR3 spans 18 amino acids. CDR3 sequence (DNA): TGTGCCAGCAGTCCGCTAGCGGGGGCCAGAATTGACTCCTACGAGCAGTACTTC. Residues: CASSPLAGARIDSYEQYF.

V usage is TRBV7-9 and J usage is TRBJ2-5; 7 bases match TRBD1. The CDR3 consists of 17 residues. Germline CDR1 and CDR2: SEHNR and FQNEAQ (reference sequence). V gave up 2 bases and J gave up 2 bases; unmatched junction bases: 11. Written as DNA, the CDR3 is TGTGCCAGCAGCTTAAAACGGACAGGAGCAATACAAGAGACCCAGTACTTC. Its translation: CASSLKRTGAIQETQYF. Full variable domain (remainder filled in from reference TRBV7-9 and TRBJ2-5): DTGVSQNPRHKITKRGQNVTFRCDPISEHNRLYWYRQTLGQGPEFLTYFQNEAQLEKSRLLSDRFSAERPKGSFSTLEIQRTEQGDSAMYLCASSLKRTGAIQETQYFGPGTRLLVL.

J is TRBJ1-2 and V is TRBV4-3; D gene unclear. CDR3 length: 17 amino acids. The germline V gene has CDR1 LGHNA and CDR2 YSLEER. V was cut by 0 bases and J by 0 bases, with 14 bases left in between. Here the CDR3 DNA reads TGCGCCAGCAGCCAAGAGTTCGAGGGCTTAGCTAACTATGGCTACACCTTC. It encodes CASSQEFEGLANYGYTF.

This chain links TRBV6-5 with TRBJ2-5; 10 bases agree with TRBD2. The J call may be mistaken, given a closer DNA end match to TRBJ2-7. The V gene's germline CDR1 is MNHEY and CDR2 SVGAGI. The length of the CDR3 is 14 residues. The CDR3 protein is CASRSSGSEYEQYF. In nucleotides, the CDR3 is TGTGCCAGCAGATCTAGCGGGAGTGAGTACGAGCAGTACTTC.

The chain carries TRBV28 and TRBJ1-5; D gene uncertain. Trimming shortened V by 3 bases and J by 6 bases, and 9 bases separated the two germline ends. The CDR3 loop spans 13 amino acids. Germline CDR1 MDHEN, CDR2 SYDVKM. Here the CDR3 reads CASSFRVPQPQHF. The CDR3 nucleotides read TGTGCCAGCAGTTTTCGTGTCCCTCAGCCCCAGCATTTT.

The V and J genes are TRBV5-1 and TRBJ1-4, with D possibly TRBD1 on 5 matching bases. V gave up 1 base and J gave up 5 bases, with 9 bases separating them. The CDR3 is made up of 14 amino acids. Germline-derived CDR1 and CDR2 are SGHRS and YFSETQ. CDR3 in amino acids: CASSLYGGNEKLFF. The CDR3 nucleotides read TGCGCCAGCAGCTTGTATGGGGGGAATGAAAAACTGTTTTTT.

The gene calls are TRBV5-1 and TRBJ2-2; possibly TRBD2 for D (7 bases). Germline lookup yields CDR1 SGHRS and CDR2 YFSETQ. The CDR3 is 15 amino acids. V lost 0 bases to trimming and J lost 3 bases, with 9 bases between them. The CDR3 loop is CASSLEGGYTGELFF. As DNA, the CDR3 is TGCGCCAGCAGCTTGGAGGGGGGGTACACCGGGGAGCTGTTTTTT.

The V and J genes are TRBV27 and TRBJ1-2; TRBD1 agrees at 7 bases. The V segment lost 5 bases and the J segment 3 bases; nucleotides outside the gene matches: 6. CDR1 is MNHEY and CDR2 is SMNVEV in the germline V gene (reference sequence). This CDR3 contains 14 residues. CDR3 in amino acids: CASSPTGDHYGYTF. In DNA, the CDR3 is TGTGCCAGCAGTCCTACAGGGGACCACTATGGCTACACCTTC.

This chain uses TRBV7-2 with TRBJ2-1; 8 bases map to TRBD1. Trimming cost V 5 bases and J 4 bases; bases outside gene matches: 10. Germline-derived CDR1 and CDR2 are SGHTA and FQGNSA. The CDR3 has 16 amino acids. The CDR3 DNA follows: TGTGCCAGCAGCCAAAATCGACAGGGGAGGTACAATGAGCAGTTCTTC. Translation gives CASSQNRQGRYNEQFF.

This clone was counted once. V usage is TRBV28 and J usage is TRBJ2-7, with 7 bases that match TRBD2. The CDR3 runs 17 residues. Germline assignment: CDR1 MDHEN and CDR2 SYDVKM. The V gene end was trimmed by 3 bases and the J gene end by 0 bases; junction bases not matched to a gene: 11. Written as DNA, the CDR3 is TGTGCCAGCAGTTTGAATCTCGGGGACTACGTCTCCTACGAGCAGTACTTC. Amino acids: CASSLNLGDYVSYEQYF. The full variable domain, completed using reference TRBV28 and TRBJ2-7, is DVKVTQSSRYLVKRTGEKVFLECVQDMDHENMFWYRQDPGLGLRLIYFSYDVKMKEKGDIPEGYSVSREKKERFSLILESASTNQTSMYLCASSLNLGDYVSYEQYFGPGTRLTVT.

This clone has a single count. The chain carries TRBV5-1 and TRBJ2-5, with 7 bases lining up with TRBD1. V was pared by 3 bases and J by 5 bases, with 7 bases of the junction left unmatched. Germline-derived CDR1 and CDR2 are SGHRS and YFSETQ. CDR3 length: 14 amino acids. The CDR3 region has the DNA TGCGCCAGCAGCTCCTACAGGGGTCTGGAGACCCAGTACTTC. Its protein product is CASSSYRGLETQYF.

V gene TRBV5-5 combines with J gene TRBJ1-2, with D possibly matching TRBD1 (6 bases). In germline, CDR1 is SGHKS, CDR2 YYEKEE (reference sequence). Between the trimmed V and J ends, which lost 2 bases and 2 bases, there was a span of 16 bases. The CDR3 length is 16 residues. The CDR3 is CASSFQSGQTNYGYTF. The DNA for the CDR3 is TGTGCCAGCAGCTTCCAATCCGGACAGACCAACTATGGCTACACCTTC.